This T cell receptor beta chain appears in the sequencing data of a study of cytomegalovirus exposure and HLA in healthy donors. Vbeta (60) and Jbeta (13) primers were used in the PCR. This table comes from immunoSEQ multiplex PCR, and its TCRdb copy is limited to in-frame clones, with some not included. The sample lists around 130,000 clones, around 85% occurring once. Donors likely had unrecorded immune exposures despite being nominally healthy when sampled. This CDR3 spans 14 amino acids. Trimming cost V 7 bases and J 7 bases; bases outside gene matches: 8. Germline-derived CDR1 and CDR2 are SGHNT and YYREEE (reference sequence).

Input material: PBMCs. The chain employs TRBV5-4 and TRBJ2-2, with 9 positions matching TRBD1. The sequence came from a boy between 5 and 17 years old in good health and CMV-seronegative. DNA for the CDR3: TGTGCCAGCTCCACAGGGGGCGGTGTCGGGGAGCTGTTTTTT. This gives the protein CASSTGGGVGELFF.